These T cell receptor beta chains were read from a single sample in a study of response to subunit inactivated influenza vaccine. TCRdb reprocessed the RT-PCR reads via MiXCR and lists one record per CDR3 protein. This sample has more than 450,000 distinct CDR3 sequences, with roughly 10% found just once. The source was PBMCs from blood, collected on the day of vaccination. The receptors were sampled from a man aged 50 to 59 who received an inactivated influenza vaccine. Each CDR3 is given with its conserved first and last residue. A D gene is named only where the DNA matches it firmly. Only part of the rows carry a size: once, few, many, or a class if the clone is expanded.

clone_size d_call j_call v_call cdr3_nt cdr3_aa
few TRBD1 TRBJ1-1 TRBV10-3 TGTGCCATCAGTGACGGGGACAGGGTCACTGAAGCTTTCTTT CAISDGDRVTEAFF
few NA TRBJ1-4 TRBV7-9 TGTGCCAGCAGCGGAGACAATGTTCGAAATGAAAAACTGTTTTTT CASSGDNVRNEKLFF
NA NA TRBJ1-5 TRBV7-9 TGTGCCAGCAGCTACGGCGATGGTCAGCCCCAGCATTTT CASSYGDGQPQHF
few NA TRBJ1-2 TRBV30 TGTGCCTTGGATCTCTATGGCTACACCTTC CALDLYGYTF
many TRBD2 TRBJ2-1 TRBV20-1 TGCAGTGCTAGTGGCGGCCTAGCGGGCTACAATGAGCAGTTCTTC CSASGGLAGYNEQFF
many NA TRBJ2-7 TRBV12-3/TRBV12-4 TGTGCCAGCAGTTTGGGGATATACGAGCAGTACTTC CASSLGIYEQYF
NA TRBD1 TRBJ2-1 TRBV30 TGTGCCTGCTTCCCGGGACAGGGGATTGCCAATGAGCAGTTCTTC CACFPGQGIANEQFF
many NA TRBJ2-7 TRBV6-5 TGTGCCAGCAGAGACCGACTAACCTCCTACGAGCAGTACTTC CASRDRLTSYEQYF
few NA TRBJ1-2 TRBV3-1 TGTGCCAGCAGCCACCCGGACAAGGGAGGATCGAGCTACACCTTC CASSHPDKGGSSYTF
few NA TRBJ2-5 TRBV7-2 TGTGCCAGCAGCTCTCCGAGAGGGCCGGAGACCCAGTACTTC CASSSPRGPETQYF
NA NA TRBJ2-7 TRBV4-3 TGCGCCAGCAGCCCCGTAAGCGTAGGGAGGGAGCAGTACTTC CASSPVSVGREQYF
NA TRBD2 TRBJ2-5 TRBV2 TGTGCCAGCACGCTAACTAGCGGGGCCGTACGACAAGAGACCCAGTACTTC CASTLTSGAVRQETQYF
NA NA TRBJ2-1 TRBV25-1 TGTGCCAGCAGTGAATTGGGCTACAGGGAAAACTCCTACAATGAGCAGTTCTTC CASSELGYRENSYNEQFF
NA NA TRBJ1-2 TRBV14 TGTGCCAGCAGCCAACGGGGGGCTGGGAACTATGGCTACACCTTC CASSQRGAGNYGYTF
NA NA TRBJ1-5 TRBV5-8 TGTGCCAGCAGCACCCGGCGGCAATTTAGCAATCAGCCCCAGCATTTT CASSTRRQFSNQPQHF
NA TRBD1 TRBJ1-2 TRBV2 TGTGCCAGCAGTTTTGGGGGGACAGGGCCTGCATACCTCTATGGCTACACCTTC CASSFGGTGPAYLYGYTF
NA NA TRBJ2-7 TRBV29-1 TGCAGCGCAGAGACAGGCTCCTACGAGCAGTACTTC CSAETGSYEQYF
few NA TRBJ2-3 TRBV12-3/TRBV12-4 TGTGCCAGCAGTTTTGTACGGGCTAGCGATACGCAGTATTTT CASSFVRASDTQYF
NA NA TRBJ2-2 TRBV20-1 TGCAGTGCTAGTGTGGGGGCCGCCGGGGAGCTGTTTTTT CSASVGAAGELFF
many NA TRBJ1-1 TRBV27 TGTGCCAGCAGGGATCCGAACACTGAAGCTTTCTTT CASRDPNTEAFF
NA NA TRBJ1-4 TRBV15 TGTGCCACCAGCCTCAGCCGTGGAGAAAAACTGTTTTTT CATSLSRGEKLFF
NA NA TRBJ1-4 TRBV7-9 TGTGCCAGCAGCTTTGGGTTTATCGCTGGGGGTAATGAAAAACTGTTTTTT CASSFGFIAGGNEKLFF
many NA TRBJ2-7 TRBV7-6 TGTGCCAGCAGCTTAGAAATTAGGAACGGGGGCGAGCAGTACTTC CASSLEIRNGGEQYF